The 32 T cell receptor beta chains below all came from one sample that was sequenced in a study of Graves' ophthalmopathy and Graves' hyperthyroidism. Amplification of the TCR beta CDR3 regions used RNA transcripts (as template). First-round RT-PCR employed HTBI primers, with a second-round multiplex PCR after it. TCRdb used MiXCR to reprocess the multiplex PCR reads, holding one entry per CDR3 protein. Among about 700,000 distinct CDR3 sequences, under 50% were seen once, and the ten largest hold 2.5% to 3.5%. Sequencing input: peripheral blood. The origin of the receptors is an adult man with Graves' ophthalmopathy.

This clonotype was detected only a few times. The chain links TRBV5-4 to TRBJ1-2; 7 bases align to TRBD1. Germline assignment: CDR1 SGHNT and CDR2 YYREEE (reference sequence). Trimming took 2 bases from V and 1 from J; bases not matched to a gene: 8. The CDR3 has 16 amino acids. The CDR3 DNA reads TGTGCCAGCAGCTTAGCACAGGGGCCTTTTAACTATGGCTACACCTTC. Its translation: CASSLAQGPFNYGYTF.

This clonotype was detected only a few times. This chain links TRBV24-1 with TRBJ2-3; weak D call: TRBD2 (5 bases). V was trimmed by 3 bases and J by 3 bases, leaving 15 bases between them. CDR1 is KGHDR and CDR2 is SFDVKD in the germline V gene. The CDR3 sequence is 16 residues long. The CDR3 sequence: CATSDRGNSGTDTQYF. CDR3 bases: TGTGCCACCAGTGATCGGGGAAACTCGGGAACAGATACGCAGTATTTT.

The chain uses TRBV5-4 and TRBJ1-2; the match to TRBD1 covers 10 bases. This CDR3 region has 15 residues. Germline trimming cut 4 bases from V and 6 bases from J; bases unmatched to any gene: 9. CDR1 is SGHNT, CDR2 YYREEE, per germline (reference sequence). CDR3: CASSPMTGGKDGYTF. CDR3 nucleotides: TGTGCCAGCAGCCCAATGACAGGGGGCAAGGATGGCTACACCTTC. Using reference TRBV5-4 and TRBJ1-2 for the parts outside the CDR3, the full variable domain is ETGVTQSPTHLIKTRGQQVTLRCSSQSGHNTVSWYQQALGQGPQFIFQYYREEENGRGNFPPRFSGLQFPNYSSELNVNALELDDSALYLCASSPMTGGKDGYTFGSGTRLTVV.

Regarding this clonotype: One junction end does not reproduce the germline sequence, and a read error may be involved. The DNA for the CDR3 is TGTGCCACCAGTGCCTGGGACAGGGCGAATGAGCAGTTCTTC. It specifies CATSAWDRANEQFF. The chain employs TRBV10-3 and TRBJ2-1; 9 bases line up with TRBD1. This CDR3 comprises 14 residues. Looked up from germline, CDR1 is ENHRY and CDR2 is SYGVKD.

This clonotype came up a few times. This chain uses TRBV9 with TRBJ2-7; TRBD1 matches at 10 bases. The ends lost 3 bases at V and 2 bases at J; junction bases unmatched: 5. There are 15 residues in the CDR3. CDR1 SGDLS and CDR2 YYNGEE come from the germline V gene. The CDR3 region is CASSAAGTGAYEQYF. The CDR3, as DNA: TGTGCCAGCAGCGCCGCCGGGACAGGGGCCTACGAGCAGTACTTC. Full variable domain (missing parts from reference TRBV9 and TRBJ2-7): DSGVTQTPKHLITATGQRVTLRCSPRSGDLSVYWYQQSLDQGLQFLIQYYNGEERAKGNILERFSAQQFPDLHSELNLSSLELGDSALYFCASSAAGTGAYEQYFGPGTRLTVT.

Ten or more counts support this clonotype. This chain joins TRBV11-2 and TRBJ2-5, with 8 bases identical to TRBD1. This CDR3 has 14 amino acids. Germline V gives CDR1 SGHAT, CDR2 FQNNGV. J was trimmed by 5 bases and V by 5 bases; bases with no gene match: 7. The CDR3 loop is CASSPPWDRETQYF. The CDR3 DNA follows: TGTGCCAGCAGCCCACCTTGGGACAGGGAGACCCAGTACTTC.

V is TRBV4-3 and J is TRBJ1-2, with TRBD1 matching 7 bases. The CDR3 runs to 15 residues. The germline V gene encodes CDR1 LGHNA and CDR2 YSLEER. J was trimmed by 7 bases and V by 3 bases; bases with no gene match: 11. CDR3 sequence reads: CASSQAQTGPRGYTF. The DNA of the CDR3 is TGCGCCAGCAGCCAGGCACAGACAGGGCCCCGTGGCTACACCTTC.

This clonotype has at least ten counts. The rearrangement joins TRBV20-1 to TRBJ2-7; D is ambiguous. V lost 6 bases and J lost 4, with 7 bases in between. The CDR3 sequence is 10 residues long. Looked up from germline, CDR1 is DFQATT and CDR2 is SNEGSKA (reference sequence). For the CDR3, the DNA is TGCAGTGCCGAACGATACGAGCAGTACTTC. Residues: CSAERYEQYF.

This clonotype was seen repeatedly, ten times or more. The genes are TRBV5-8 and TRBJ1-2; 10 nucleotides agree with TRBD1. The CDR3 contains 15 residues. Trimming at V came to 3 bases and at J to 6 bases, leaving 8 bases not matched to a gene. Germline lookup yields CDR1 SGHTS and CDR2 YDEGEE. The CDR3 sequence: CASSSMGDRGDGYTF. DNA for the CDR3: TGTGCCAGCAGCTCCATGGGGGACAGGGGTGATGGCTACACCTTC.

The V call is TRBV20-1, the J call TRBJ2-7; 10 nucleotides line up with TRBD2. The CDR3 is made up of 16 amino acids. The junction had 15 bases not matched to a gene; V was cut back by 6 bases and J by 4 bases. CDR1 and CDR2 from the germline V gene are DFQATT and SNEGSKA (reference sequence). CDR3 sequence: CSASRPRLAGVYEQYF. The CDR3 nucleotides are TGCAGTGCCTCCCGCCCGCGGCTAGCGGGAGTGTACGAGCAGTACTTC.

Comments on this clonotype: This may be a read error: a much more frequent sequence differs by one nucleotide. The V call is TRBV20-1, the J call TRBJ2-5; D unclear. The CDR3 length is 14 residues. Germline assignment: CDR1 DFQATT and CDR2 SNEGSKA (reference sequence). CDR3 nucleotide sequence: TGCACTGCCAAAGGAGAAAGGTTGAGAGAGACCCAGTACTTC. This translates into CTAKGERLRETQYF.

This clonotype was found a few times. V is TRBV7-2 and J is TRBJ1-5; D is perhaps TRBD1 (6 bases). Germline-derived CDR1 and CDR2 are SGHTA and FQGNSA. CDR3 length: 17 amino acids. V lost 4 bases and J lost 0, with 16 bases in between. Here the CDR3 DNA reads TGTGCCAGCAGCTACCTGGACAGAACCTATAGCAATCAGCCCCAGCATTTT. Protein sequence: CASSYLDRTYSNQPQHF.

This clonotype occurred a few times. The V gene is TRBV5-1, the J gene TRBJ2-7; maybe TRBD1 (5 bases). The CDR3 covers 13 residues. V lost 4 bases, J lost 2 bases, and 10 bases lay in between. Germline lookup yields CDR1 SGHRS and CDR2 YFSETQ. The CDR3 region has the DNA TGCGCCAGCAGCGAAGGGGATACCTACGAGCAGTACTTC. Amino acids: CASSEGDTYEQYF.

Comments on this clonotype: One end of the junction varies from germline; a read error may be responsible. The rearrangement links TRBV5-1 to TRBJ1-2, with 7 bases lining up with TRBD1. In germline, CDR1 is SGHRS, CDR2 YFSETQ. This CDR3 spans 14 amino acids. This CDR3 is CAGSPNTGEYGYTF. The CDR3 bases are TGCGCCGGCAGCCCAAATACAGGGGAGTATGGCTACACCTTC.

The chain recombines TRBV7-3 with TRBJ2-3, with D hard to call. This CDR3 is 12 amino acids long. Germline assignment: CDR1 SGHTA and CDR2 FQGTGA. V dropped 5 bases and J dropped 2 bases, with 5 bases sitting between them. The CDR3 spells CASSPDTDTQYF. The CDR3 DNA follows: TGTGCCAGCAGCCCCGACACAGATACGCAGTATTTT.

The V call is TRBV2, the J call TRBJ2-7, with D unclear. The last part of the DNA fits TRBJ2-1 better; the J call may be wrong. The CDR3 loop spans 15 amino acids. Germline V lookup: CDR1 SNHLY, CDR2 FYNNEI. The CDR3 nucleotides are TGTGCCAGCAGTGAAGAAAGCAGTTCGGGCAATGAGCAGTTCTTC. Its translation is CASSEESSSGNEQFF.

This clonotype was detected ten times or more. Here the CDR3 reads CATSREGRMYEQYF. The DNA of the CDR3 is TGTGCCACCAGCAGAGAAGGCAGGATGTACGAGCAGTACTTC. The chain is built from TRBV15 and TRBJ2-7; D is uncertain. The CDR3 spans 14 residues. In germline, CDR1 is LNHNV, CDR2 YYDKDF (reference sequence). The germline V and J ends were trimmed by 0 bases and 4 bases, with 10 bases remaining between them.

This clonotype has just a few counts. This sequence joins TRBV11-1 and TRBJ2-7; D not certain. Trimming stripped 7 bases from V and 5 bases from J, with 18 bases between. The CDR3 runs to 14 residues. Germline values: CDR1 SGHAT, CDR2 FQDESV (reference sequence). CDR3 sequence: CASTLGGMVHEQYF. The CDR3 bases are TGTGCCAGCACCCTCGGTGGGATGGTCCACGAGCAGTACTTC.

Concerning this clonotype: As the CDR3 is not closed by the conserved phenylalanine or tryptophan, this likely results from a read error. The chain couples TRBV27 to TRBJ1-2; D remains ambiguous. Trimming left V 0 bases short and J 8 bases short, with 10 bases between. The CDR3 is made up of 13 amino acids. Germline CDR1 reads MNHEY; CDR2 reads SMNVEV (reference sequence). Here the CDR3 DNA reads TGTGCCAGCAGTTTATCGGGGTTAGTGGGCTACACCCTC. Encoded protein: CASSLSGLVGYTL.

The rearrangement links TRBV11-2 to TRBJ2-2; 10 positions match TRBD2. Germline V gene sequence: CDR1 SGHAT, CDR2 FQNNGV. CDR3 length: 17 residues. J gave up 1 base and V 6 bases, and 8 bases lay outside the gene matches. The CDR3 DNA reads as TGTGCCAGCAGTGAAGAGCGGGGGGGCTTGAACACCGGGGAGCTGTTTTTT. Translated, it gives CASSEERGGLNTGELFF.

The chain carries TRBV5-1 and TRBJ1-3; no reliable D call. Trimming cost V 0 bases and J 4 bases, with 17 bases left between them. The germline V gene has CDR1 SGHRS and CDR2 YFSETQ. The CDR3 runs 17 residues. The CDR3 bases are TGCGCCAGCAGCTTGGCCCCGGGAACCCCTCGCGGAAACACCATATATTTT. As protein: CASSLAPGTPRGNTIYF.

This chain connects TRBV2 to TRBJ1-6, with D perhaps TRBD1 (6 bases). Germline V lookup: CDR1 SNHLY, CDR2 FYNNEI. The CDR3 totals 13 residues. V was shortened by 5 bases and J by 13 bases, with 15 bases between the two germline ends. CDR3 in DNA: TGTGCCAGCAGTCCCAAGAGGGGGGATCCCCTCCACTTT. Protein product: CASSPKRGDPLHF.

The rearrangement links TRBV5-6 to TRBJ1-1, with a possible D match to TRBD1 (5 bases). The V end was cut by 2 bases, the J end by 6 bases, with 14 bases between. CDR1 and CDR2 from the germline V gene are SGHDT and YYEEEE. The CDR3 loop spans 14 amino acids. CDR3 sequence: CASSFSGTYSEAFF. The CDR3 region has the DNA TGTGCCAGCAGCTTCTCAGGGACTTATTCTGAAGCTTTCTTT.

V and J are TRBV11-2 and TRBJ2-2; D not certain. This CDR3 contains 17 residues. Germline V lookup: CDR1 SGHAT, CDR2 FQNNGV. V was shortened by 1 base and J by 1 base, with 13 bases between the two germline ends. DNA for the CDR3: TGTGCCAGCAGCTTAGTTTATCGGGTCGAGAACACCGGGGAGCTGTTTTTT. Protein: CASSLVYRVENTGELFF.

The CDR3 protein is CASSGQVREQFF. The CDR3 region has the DNA TGTGCCAGCAGTGGCCAGGTTCGTGAGCAGTTCTTC. V and J are TRBV2 and TRBJ2-1, with no clear D. The germline V gene has CDR1 SNHLY and CDR2 FYNNEI. The ends were cut back, 4 bases at V and 9 bases at J, with 10 bases in the middle. This CDR3 comprises 12 residues.

This clonotype was counted between two and nine times. One end of the junction fails to match germline, which may point to a read error. V usage is TRBV7-8 and J usage is TRBJ2-7; 7 bases are a match to TRBD1. This CDR3 spans 16 amino acids. CDR1 is SGHVS, CDR2 FQNEAQ, per germline. This CDR3 reads CASSQDRAGGFYEQYF. The CDR3 bases are TGCGCCAGCAGCCAAGACAGGGCAGGGGGTTTCTACGAGCAGTACTTC.

The chain combines TRBV7-9 with TRBJ1-5; perhaps TRBD1 as D (6 bases). Trimming took off 4 bases at V and 7 bases at J, with 11 bases between the two ends. The CDR3 contains 13 residues. Germline V gives CDR1 SEHNR, CDR2 FQNEAQ (reference sequence). Here the CDR3 DNA reads TGTGCCAGCAGCTCAGGGGAGAAGCAGCCCCAGCATTTT. It encodes CASSSGEKQPQHF. The full variable domain, with the rest looked up from reference TRBV7-9 and TRBJ1-5, is DTGVSQNPRHKITKRGQNVTFRCDPISEHNRLYWYRQTLGQGPEFLTYFQNEAQLEKSRLLSDRFSAERPKGSFSTLEIQRTEQGDSAMYLCASSSGEKQPQHFGDGTRLSIL.

The count of this clonotype is one. V and J are TRBV29-1 and TRBJ2-5, with 8 bases matching TRBD1. The CDR3 runs to 13 residues. V shed 8 bases, J shed 4 bases, and the junction held 9 bases outside the gene matches. Germline assignment: CDR1 SQVTM and CDR2 ANQGSEA. The CDR3 DNA reads TGCAGCAGTCAACAGGGGGAAGGAGAGACCCAGTACTTC. As protein: CSSQQGEGETQYF. The complete variable domain, with remaining parts taken from reference TRBV29-1 and TRBJ2-5, reads SAVISQKPSRDICQRGTSLTIQCQVDSQVTMMFWYRQQPGQSLTLIATANQGSEATYESGFVIDKFPISRPNLTFSTLTVSNMSPEDSSIYLCSSQQGEGETQYFGPGTRLLVL.

The V gene is TRBV5-1, the J gene TRBJ2-5; D is perhaps TRBD1 or TRBD2 (5 bases each). The CDR3 runs 14 residues. Trimming removed 4 bases at V and 5 bases at J, with 15 bases between. Germline CDR1 and CDR2: SGHRS and YFSETQ. CDR3 DNA sequence: TGCGCCAGCAGCGCAGGGAGCTCCTACGAGACCCAGTACTTC. It yields the protein CASSAGSSYETQYF.

J is TRBJ1-3 and V is TRBV7-4; the D gene is possibly TRBD1 (5 bases). Germline-derived CDR1 and CDR2 are SGHVT and SQSDAQ. The V end was cut by 6 bases, the J end by 0 bases, with 15 bases between. The CDR3 contains 16 residues. DNA for the CDR3: TGTGCCAGCAGTGCGGGTGGGGCTTTCTCTGGAAACACCATATATTTT. Translated, it gives CASSAGGAFSGNTIYF.

This clonotype was observed at least ten times. The chain uses TRBV24-1 and TRBJ1-5; D possibly corresponds to TRBD1 (5 bases). Germline V gene data show CDR1 as KGHDR and CDR2 as SFDVKD. Deletions cut 1 base from V and 0 bases from J, with 9 bases between. The CDR3 is 16 amino acids. For the CDR3, the DNA is TGTGCCACCAGTGATTTTCCCAGGGTTAGCAATCAGCCCCAGCATTTT. Amino acids: CATSDFPRVSNQPQHF.

This clonotype was seen ten or more times. This chain connects TRBV6-5 to TRBJ1-6; no definite D call. The CDR3 length is 14 residues. Trimming removed 2 bases from V and 8 bases from J, with 10 bases in between. The V gene's germline CDR1 is MNHEY and CDR2 SVGAGI. CDR3 in amino acids: CASSYERGDSPLHF. The CDR3 DNA follows: TGTGCCAGCAGTTACGAGAGAGGCGATTCACCCCTCCACTTT.